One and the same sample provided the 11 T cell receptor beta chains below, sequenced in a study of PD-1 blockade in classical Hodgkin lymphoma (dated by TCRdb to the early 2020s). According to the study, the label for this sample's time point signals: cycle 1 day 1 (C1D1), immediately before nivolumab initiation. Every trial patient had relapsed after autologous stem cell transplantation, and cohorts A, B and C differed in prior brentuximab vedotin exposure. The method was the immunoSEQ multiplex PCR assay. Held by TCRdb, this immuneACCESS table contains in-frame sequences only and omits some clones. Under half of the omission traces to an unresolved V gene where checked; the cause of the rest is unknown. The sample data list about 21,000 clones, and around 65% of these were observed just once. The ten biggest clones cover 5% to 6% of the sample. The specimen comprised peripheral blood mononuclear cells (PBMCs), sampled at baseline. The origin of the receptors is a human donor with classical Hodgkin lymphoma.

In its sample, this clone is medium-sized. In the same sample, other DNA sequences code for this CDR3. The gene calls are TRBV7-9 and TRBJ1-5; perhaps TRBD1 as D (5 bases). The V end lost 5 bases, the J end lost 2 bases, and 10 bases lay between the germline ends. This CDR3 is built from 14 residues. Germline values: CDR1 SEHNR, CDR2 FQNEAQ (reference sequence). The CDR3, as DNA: TGTGCCAGCAGCCGGGGGGACGGCAATCAGCCCCAGCATTTT. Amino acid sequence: CASSRGDGNQPQHF. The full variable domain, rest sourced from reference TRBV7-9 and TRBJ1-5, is DTGVSQNPRHKITKRGQNVTFRCDPISEHNRLYWYRQTLGQGPEFLTYFQNEAQLEKSRLLSDRFSAERPKGSFSTLEIQRTEQGDSAMYLCASSRGDGNQPQHFGDGTRLSIL.

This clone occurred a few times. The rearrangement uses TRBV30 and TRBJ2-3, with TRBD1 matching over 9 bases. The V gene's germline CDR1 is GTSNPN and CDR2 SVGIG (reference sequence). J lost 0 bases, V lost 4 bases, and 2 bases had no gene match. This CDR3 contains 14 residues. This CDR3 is CAWTGTGSTDTQYF. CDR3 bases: TGTGCCTGGACCGGGACAGGGAGCACAGATACGCAGTATTTT.

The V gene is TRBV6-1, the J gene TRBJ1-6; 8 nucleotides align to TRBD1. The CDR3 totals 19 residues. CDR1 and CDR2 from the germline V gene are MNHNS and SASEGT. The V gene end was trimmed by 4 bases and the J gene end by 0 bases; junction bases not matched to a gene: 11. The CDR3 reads CASSARDRRVSSYNSPLHF. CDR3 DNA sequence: TGTGCCAGCAGTGCCCGGGACAGGCGGGTGAGCTCCTATAATTCACCCCTCCACTTT.

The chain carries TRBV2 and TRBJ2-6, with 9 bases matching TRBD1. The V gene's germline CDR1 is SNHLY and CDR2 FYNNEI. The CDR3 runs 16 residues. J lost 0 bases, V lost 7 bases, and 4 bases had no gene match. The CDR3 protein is CASIRDRDSGANVLTF. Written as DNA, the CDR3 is TGTGCCAGCATCCGGGACAGGGACTCTGGGGCCAACGTCCTGACTTTC. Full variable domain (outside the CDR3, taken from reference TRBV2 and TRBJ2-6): EPEVTQTPSHQVTQMGQEVILRCVPISNHLYFYWYRQILGQKVEFLVSFYNNEISEKSEIFDDQFSVERPDGSNFTLKIRSTKLEDSAMYFCASIRDRDSGANVLTFGAGSRLTVL.

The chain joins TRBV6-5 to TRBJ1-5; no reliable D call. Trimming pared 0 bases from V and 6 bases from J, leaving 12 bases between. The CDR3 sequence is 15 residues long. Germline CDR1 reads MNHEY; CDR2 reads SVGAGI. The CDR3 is CASSYSRPGGQPQHF. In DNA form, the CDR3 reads TGTGCCAGCAGTTACTCCAGACCAGGCGGTCAGCCCCAGCATTTT.

The CDR3 region has the DNA TGTGCCAGCTCACCACCGGCGGGTGCTTATGGCTACACCTTC. It encodes CASSPPAGAYGYTF. This rearrangement joins TRBV18 to TRBJ1-2; D gene ambiguous. Germline V CDR1 and CDR2: KGHSH, LQKENI. This CDR3 has 14 residues. V was clipped by 0 bases and J by 5 bases, with 10 bases between them.

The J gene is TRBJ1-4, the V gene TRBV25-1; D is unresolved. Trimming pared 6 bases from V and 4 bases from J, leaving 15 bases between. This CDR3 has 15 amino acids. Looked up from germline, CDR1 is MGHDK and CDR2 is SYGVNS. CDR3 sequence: CASSFFGHNNEKLFF. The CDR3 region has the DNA TGTGCCAGCAGCTTTTTCGGGCACAATAATGAAAAACTGTTTTTT.

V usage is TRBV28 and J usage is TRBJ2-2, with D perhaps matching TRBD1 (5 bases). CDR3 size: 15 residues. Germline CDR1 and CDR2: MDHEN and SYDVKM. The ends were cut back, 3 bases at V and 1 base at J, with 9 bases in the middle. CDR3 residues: CASSFGHMNTGELFF. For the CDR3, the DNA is TGTGCCAGCAGTTTCGGACACATGAACACCGGGGAGCTGTTTTTT.

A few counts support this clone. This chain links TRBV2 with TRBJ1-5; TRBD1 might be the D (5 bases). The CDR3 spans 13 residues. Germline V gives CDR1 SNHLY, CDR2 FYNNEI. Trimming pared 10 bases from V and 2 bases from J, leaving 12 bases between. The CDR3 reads CATQGSGNQPQHF. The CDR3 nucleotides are TGTGCCACCCAGGGATCCGGCAATCAGCCCCAGCATTTT.

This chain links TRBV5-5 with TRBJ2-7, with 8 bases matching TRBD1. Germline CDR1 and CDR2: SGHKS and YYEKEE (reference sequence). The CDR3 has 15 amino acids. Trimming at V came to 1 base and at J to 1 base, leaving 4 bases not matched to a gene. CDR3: CASSLRGQGSYEQYF. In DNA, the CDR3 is TGTGCCAGCAGCTTGCGAGGACAGGGATCCTACGAGCAGTACTTC.

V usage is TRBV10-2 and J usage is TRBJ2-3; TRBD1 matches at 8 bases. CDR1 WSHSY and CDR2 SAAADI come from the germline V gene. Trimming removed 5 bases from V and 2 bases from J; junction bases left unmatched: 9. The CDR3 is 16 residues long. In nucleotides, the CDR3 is TGCGCCAGCAGTTTAAACCGGGACAGGCCCACAGATACGCAGTATTTT. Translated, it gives CASSLNRDRPTDTQYF.